The 15 T cell receptor beta chains reported below all come from one sample, sequenced in a study of beta chain features in type 1 diabetes. All of the isolated RNA was reverse transcribed, so expressed TCRB transcripts were sequenced. Measured with immunoSEQ multiplex PCR; TCRdb has only the in-frame clones, and not every one. The sample holds more than 250,000 clones; around an eighth are singletons and the top ten take over 0.015%. Study-level results: Type 1 diabetes patients showed a moderate but significant shortening of TCRB CDR3s in all four CD4+ subsets.

Which antigens these TCRs recognize remains unknown. Specimen: naive CD4+ T cells from blood. These receptors came from a man aged 30 to 45 with type 1 diabetes.

This clone was observed a few times. The chain is built from TRBV11-2 and TRBJ2-1, with 7 bases aligning to TRBD2. Germline CDR1 SGHAT, CDR2 FQNNGV. The CDR3 is 12 residues long. The trim removed 5 bases at V and 8 bases at J, leaving 3 bases unmatched. The CDR3 DNA sequence: TGTGCCAGCAGCCCCCGGGGGGATGAGCAGTTCTTC. It codes for CASSPRGDEQFF.

The chain combines TRBV28 with TRBJ2-1; TRBD2 agrees at 10 bases. J lost 6 bases, V lost 3 bases, and 5 bases had no gene match. This CDR3 has 15 residues. From germline, CDR1 is MDHEN and CDR2 SYDVKM. CDR3 sequence: CASSLLAGAGNEQFF. The CDR3 DNA is TGTGCCAGCAGTTTGCTAGCGGGAGCTGGCAATGAGCAGTTCTTC.

This clone was observed a few times. The chain links TRBV10-2 to TRBJ2-1, with TRBD2 identical over 8 bases. Germline loops: CDR1 WSHSY, CDR2 SAAADI. The CDR3 covers 15 residues. V was clipped by 4 bases and J by 0 bases; unmatched bases: 2. CDR3 coding DNA: TGCGCCAGCAGTGGACTAGCGAGCTCCTACAATGAGCAGTTCTTC. Encoded protein: CASSGLASSYNEQFF.

There are a few counts of this clone. This CDR3 reads CASTGDANYGYTF. The CDR3 region has the DNA TGTGCCAGCACCGGAGATGCTAACTATGGCTACACCTTC. The rearrangement links TRBV6-5 to TRBJ1-2, with unresolved D. Trimming left V 7 bases short and J 0 bases short, with 9 bases between. There are 13 residues in the CDR3. The germline CDR1 and CDR2 sequences are MNHEY and SVGAGI.

This chain joins TRBV28 and TRBJ2-7, with D possibly TRBD2 on 5 matching bases. Germline loops: CDR1 MDHEN, CDR2 SYDVKM. This CDR3 is 12 amino acids long. Trimming pared 5 bases from V and 4 bases from J, leaving 9 bases between. Here the CDR3 DNA reads TGTGCCAGCAGTGTGACTATATACGAGCAGTACTTC. As protein: CASSVTIYEQYF. Complete variable domain (other parts from reference TRBV28 and TRBJ2-7): DVKVTQSSRYLVKRTGEKVFLECVQDMDHENMFWYRQDPGLGLRLIYFSYDVKMKEKGDIPEGYSVSREKKERFSLILESASTNQTSMYLCASSVTIYEQYFGPGTRLTVT.

This rearrangement joins TRBV30 to TRBJ2-1; tentatively, D is TRBD2 (6 bases). CDR1 GTSNPN and CDR2 SVGIG come from the germline V gene (reference sequence). The CDR3 spans 16 residues. The germline V and J ends were trimmed by 5 bases and 0 bases, with 17 bases remaining between them. The CDR3 loop is CAWGPLSGPSYNEQFF. Written as DNA, the CDR3 is TGTGCCTGGGGTCCCCTGAGCGGGCCCTCCTACAATGAGCAGTTCTTC.

The CDR3 loop is CASGRTGDHQPQHF. For the CDR3, the DNA is TGTGCCAGCGGACGGACAGGGGACCATCAGCCCCAGCATTTT. The rearrangement uses TRBV27 and TRBJ1-5; 9 bases fit TRBD1. This CDR3 comprises 14 residues. Germline V gene data show CDR1 as MNHEY and CDR2 as SMNVEV (reference sequence). Trimming removed 8 bases from V and 5 bases from J; junction bases left unmatched: 7.

This clone was seen a few times. The chain joins TRBV25-1 to TRBJ2-7; 9 bases fit TRBD1. V gave up 3 bases and J gave up 4 bases; unmatched junction bases: 7. The germline V gene encodes CDR1 MGHDK and CDR2 SYGVNS. This CDR3 is built from 15 residues. CDR3 bases: TGTGCCAGCAGTGACTCCGGGACAGGGAGATACGAGCAGTACTTC. This translates into CASSDSGTGRYEQYF.

This chain uses TRBV28 with TRBJ2-4, with D possibly TRBD1 on 5 matching bases. Germline V lookup: CDR1 MDHEN, CDR2 SYDVKM. V was shortened by 2 bases and J by 7 bases, with 12 bases between the two germline ends. This CDR3 comprises 14 residues. In nucleotides, the CDR3 is TGTGCCAGCAGTTTAGGCAGGGCGAGTAACATTCAGTACTTC. Translation gives CASSLGRASNIQYF.

This rearrangement joins TRBV28 to TRBJ2-7, with a weak D call TRBD2 (5 bases). The germline gives CDR1 MDHEN, CDR2 SYDVKM. V shed 6 bases and J shed 2 bases, with 20 bases lying between them. This CDR3 has 16 residues. CDR3 in DNA: TGTGCCAGCAGCCGTCCCCCCACGGACTTGACCTACGAGCAGTACTTC. Its protein is CASSRPPTDLTYEQYF.

V is TRBV29-1 and J is TRBJ2-5, with TRBD2 matching over 14 bases. V gave up 5 bases and J gave up 4 bases; unmatched junction bases: 3. Germline CDR1 SQVTM, CDR2 ANQGSEA. This CDR3 contains 14 residues. The CDR3: CSVSGLAGAETQYF. The CDR3 coding sequence is TGCAGCGTTTCGGGACTAGCGGGGGCAGAGACCCAGTACTTC.

In this sample, this clone turned up a few times. One end of the junction is discordant with germline, which a read error may explain. Other DNA sequences in this sample translate to the same CDR3. The chain is built from TRBV7-2 and TRBJ2-7; 10 bases are a match to TRBD1. The CDR3 length is 15 residues. CDR1 is SGHTA, CDR2 FQGNSA, per germline. Here the CDR3 DNA reads TGTGCCAGCAGCCTAGCCGGGACAGGGGTTTACGAGCAGTACTTC. Its protein product is CASSLAGTGVYEQYF.

This clone was detected a few times. The V gene is TRBV5-1, the J gene TRBJ2-7, with D unclear. The CDR3 is 14 amino acids. Trimming pared 4 bases from V and 1 base from J, leaving 12 bases between. CDR1 is SGHRS and CDR2 is YFSETQ in the germline V gene. Here the CDR3 reads CASSPGYGSYEQYF. In nucleotides, the CDR3 is TGCGCCAGCAGCCCCGGATACGGGTCCTACGAGCAGTACTTC. Combining the CDR3 with reference TRBV5-1 and TRBJ2-7 gives the whole variable domain KAGVTQTPRYLIKTRGQQVTLSCSPISGHRSVSWYQQTPGQGLQFLFEYFSETQRNKGNFPGRFSGRQFSNSRSEMNVSTLELGDSALYLCASSPGYGSYEQYFGPGTRLTVT.

This clone was found a few times. The rearrangement joins TRBV18 to TRBJ1-2, with TRBD1 matching over 12 bases. Germline trimming cut 2 bases from V and 6 bases from J; bases unmatched to any gene: 7. Germline-derived CDR1 and CDR2 are KGHSH and LQKENI. The CDR3 has 16 amino acids. The DNA for the CDR3 is TGTGCCAGCTCACCAGGGACAGGGGGCCTTCTGGATGGCTACACCTTC. It is translated as CASSPGTGGLLDGYTF.

The chain joins TRBV7-8 to TRBJ1-1; the D is unclear. CDR1 is SGHVS, CDR2 FQNEAQ, per germline. This CDR3 spans 13 amino acids. Trimming took 3 bases from V and 1 from J, leaving 6 bases between them. In DNA form, the CDR3 reads TGTGCCAGCAGCTTCTCGGGGAACACTGAAGCTTTCTTT. This translates into CASSFSGNTEAFF.